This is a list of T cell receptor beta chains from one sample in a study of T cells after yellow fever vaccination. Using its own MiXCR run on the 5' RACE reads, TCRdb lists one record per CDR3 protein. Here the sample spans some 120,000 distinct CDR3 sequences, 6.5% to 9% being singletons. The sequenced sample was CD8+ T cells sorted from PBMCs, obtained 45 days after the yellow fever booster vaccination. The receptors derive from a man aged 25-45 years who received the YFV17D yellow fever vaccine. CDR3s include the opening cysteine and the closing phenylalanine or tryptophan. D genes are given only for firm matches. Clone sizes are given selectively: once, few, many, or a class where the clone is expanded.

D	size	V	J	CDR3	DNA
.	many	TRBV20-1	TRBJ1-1	CSVPWGDAEAFF	TGCAGTGTCCCCTGGGGGGATGCTGAAGCTTTCTTT
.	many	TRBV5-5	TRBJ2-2	CASSWGTPTGELFF	TGTGCCAGCAGCTGGGGGACACCCACCGGGGAGCTGTTTTTT
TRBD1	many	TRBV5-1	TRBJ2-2	CASSLRDRHTGELFF	TGCGCCAGCAGCCTCCGGGACAGACACACCGGGGAGCTGTTTTTT
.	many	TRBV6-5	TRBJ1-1	CASSRRQFPLEAFF	TGTGCCAGCAGTCGGAGACAGTTTCCCTTGGAAGCTTTCTTT
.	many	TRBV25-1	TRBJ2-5	CASSEGAVETQYF	TGTGCCAGCAGTGAAGGGGCGGTGGAGACCCAGTACTTC
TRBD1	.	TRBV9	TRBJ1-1	CASSATGALKTEAFF	TGTGCCAGCAGCGCGACAGGGGCTTTGAAAACTGAAGCATTCTTT
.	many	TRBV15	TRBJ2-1	CATSRSGRVLYNEQFF	TGTGCCACCAGCAGGTCCGGTCGGGTGCTATACAATGAGCAGTTCTTC
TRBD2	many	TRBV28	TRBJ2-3	CASSSLREIGDTQYF	TGTGCCAGCAGTTCTCTGCGGGAGATTGGAGATACGCAGTATTTT
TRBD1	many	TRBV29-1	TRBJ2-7	CSGRDSGYEQYF	TGCAGCGGCCGGGACAGTGGCTACGAGCAGTACTTC
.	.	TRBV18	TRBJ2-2	CASSPAGTANTGELFF	TGTGCCAGCTCGCCAGCGGGGACAGCCAACACCGGGGAGCTGTTTTTT
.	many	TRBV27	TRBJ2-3	CASRRKGGSDTQYF	TGTGCCAGCAGACGAAAAGGGGGGTCAGATACGCAGTATTTT
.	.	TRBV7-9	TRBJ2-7	CASSPRLSSGDEQYF	TGTGCCAGCAGCCCAAGACTATCGTCAGGCGACGAGCAGTACTTC
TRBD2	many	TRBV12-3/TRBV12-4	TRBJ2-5	CASSTLGGQETQYF	TGTGCCAGCAGTACCCTGGGGGGGCAAGAGACCCAGTACTTC
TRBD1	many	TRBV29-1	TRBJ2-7	CSAGTGHEQYF	TGCAGCGCCGGGACAGGCCACGAGCAGTACTTC
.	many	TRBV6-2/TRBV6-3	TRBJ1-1	CASNRGEYTEAFF	TGTGCCTCCAATCGGGGGGAGTACACTGAAGCTTTCTTT
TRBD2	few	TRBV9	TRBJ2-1	CASSVEYGGLAGGNEQFF	TGTGCCAGCAGCGTAGAATACGGTGGACTAGCGGGAGGTAATGAGCAGTTCTTC
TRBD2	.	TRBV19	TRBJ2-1	CASSTQLGLAGGNEQFF	TGTGCCAGTAGTACACAACTCGGACTAGCGGGAGGCAATGAGCAGTTCTTC
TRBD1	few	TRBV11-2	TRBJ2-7	CASSLARQGYEQYF	TGTGCCAGCAGCTTAGCTCGACAGGGCTACGAGCAGTACTTC
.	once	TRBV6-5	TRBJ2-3	CASSYPSPHDTQYF	TGTGCCAGCAGTTACCCGTCCCCTCATGATACGCAGTATTTT
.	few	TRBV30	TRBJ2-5	CAWSRLAWETQYF	TGTGCCTGGAGTCGGCTAGCGTGGGAGACCCAGTACTTC
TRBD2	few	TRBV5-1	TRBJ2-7	CASNPGTSGYEQYF	TGCGCCAGCAACCCCGGGACTAGCGGCTACGAGCAGTACTTC
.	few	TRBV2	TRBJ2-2	CASRDGDFITGELFF	TGTGCCAGCAGGGACGGGGACTTTATCACCGGGGAGCTGTTTTTT
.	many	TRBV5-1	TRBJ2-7	CASGQNSYDEQYF	TGCGCCAGTGGACAGAACTCCTACGATGAGCAGTACTTC
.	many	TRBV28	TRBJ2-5	CASSWILQMKETQYF	TGTGCCAGCAGCTGGATACTACAGATGAAAGAGACCCAGTACTTC
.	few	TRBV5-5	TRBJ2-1	CASTQERGSYNEQFF	TGTGCCAGCACCCAGGAGAGGGGTTCCTACAATGAGCAGTTCTTC
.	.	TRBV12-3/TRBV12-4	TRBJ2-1	CASHPPTGTSVSSYNEQFF	TGTGCCAGCCACCCACCCACCGGGACGAGTGTCAGCTCCTACAATGAGCAGTTCTTC
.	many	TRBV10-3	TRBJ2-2	CAIETQNTGELFF	TGTGCCATCGAGACCCAGAACACCGGGGAGCTGTTTTTT
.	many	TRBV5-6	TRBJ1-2	CASSLEAGYGYTF	TGTGCCAGCAGCCTGGAAGCAGGCTATGGCTACACCTTC
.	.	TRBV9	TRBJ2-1	CASNGGNPYNEQFF	TGTGCCAGCAACGGGGGCAATCCTTACAATGAGCAGTTCTTC